This section outlines one TCR beta chain sequence together with its context. Only in-frame clones appear in the TCRdb table, and some are missing; sequencing was by immunoSEQ multiplex PCR. The sample has tens of thousands of clones, about 92% seen once. This specimen belongs to a study of T cell changes during pregnancy in multiple sclerosis. CDR1 SGHKS and CDR2 YYEKEE come from the germline V gene (reference sequence). The CDR3 runs to 19 residues. The ends lost 1 base at V and 0 bases at J; junction bases unmatched: 13. The chain links TRBV5-5 to TRBJ2-3; 8 positions agree with TRBD2. The receptor's source is a female donor in good health, enrolled as a control in a pregnancy study. The sequences come from peripheral blood, collected in the third trimester of pregnancy. The CDR3 protein is CASSLSGVVAGLSTDTQYF. The DNA of the CDR3 is TGTGCCAGCAGCTTGTCAGGGGTAGTAGCGGGATTGAGCACAGATACGCAGTATTTT.